The entry that follows covers one T cell receptor (beta chain) sequence. The CDR3 consists of 13 residues. CDR1 SGHDN and CDR2 FVKESK come from the germline V gene. Between the trimmed V and J ends, which lost 4 bases and 3 bases, there was a span of 9 bases. This record belongs to a study of control samples from healthy donors and cancer patients. Assay used: immunoSEQ multiplex PCR; TCRdb lists only in-frame clones, some missing. The profile shows about 14,000 clones, 70% to 80% of them singletons. The material sequenced was formalin-fixed, paraffin-embedded tissue. The receptor's source is a female donor with lung cancer. The chain couples TRBV14 to TRBJ1-1; possibly TRBD1 for D (5 bases). CDR3 protein: CASSLGVYTEAFF. The CDR3 nucleotides read TGTGCCAGCAGCCTAGGGGTTTACACTGAAGCTTTCTTT.